Listed here is a single T cell receptor beta chain. Its specificity is unknown. The data derive from a study of T cells after yellow fever vaccination. TCRdb used MiXCR to reprocess the 5' RACE reads, holding one entry per CDR3 protein. Of over 150,000 distinct CDR3 sequences listed, approximately 6.2% are singletons. Trimming at V came to 10 bases and at J to 10 bases, leaving 11 bases not matched to a gene. The CDR3 is 13 amino acids. Germline loops: CDR1 ENHRY, CDR2 SYGVKD. Study conclusions and caveats: Highly abundant clonotypes carried over from the bulk population could end up in FACS-sorted repertoires as contaminants. The booster response re-showed most primary clones: approximately 95% CD4, approximately 85% CD8.

J is TRBJ2-1 and V is TRBV10-3; TRBD1 matches at 9 bases. This clonotype was sampled from a man aged 18 to 30 who received the YFV17D yellow fever vaccine. The source material was CD4+ T cells sorted from PBMCs, sampled on the day of the first yellow fever vaccination. The CDR3 reads CATSGPGTGEQFF. In DNA form, the CDR3 reads TGTGCCACATCGGGTCCGGGGACAGGGGAGCAGTTCTTC.